This T cell receptor (beta chain) was sequenced during a study of shared clonotypes between healthy human individuals. At the level of the study: The donor group consisted of two women and a few men, aged 18 to 49. General study points: It was observed that roughly 5% of naive CD4 clonotypes were shared across several donors.

Details on this clone: No antigen is known for it.

Germline CDR1 reads LNHDA; CDR2 reads SQIVND (reference sequence). The J segment lost 2 bases and the V segment lost 6 bases, leaving 4 bases of the junction unmatched. The CDR3 totals 14 residues. Some clones are missing from TCRdb's copy, which holds only in-frame ones; the method was immunoSEQ multiplex PCR. Counted here are roughly 570,000 clones, nearly 98% occurring once; the ten biggest clones make up 0.3% to 0.35%. Terminally differentiated effector memory CD45RA+ cells were excluded by CCR7 positive selection of CD45RO-negative cells. The specimen sequenced was naive CD8+ T cells sorted from blood. This TCR was recovered from a young man in good health. The chain carries TRBV19 and TRBJ2-7, with TRBD2 matching 10 bases. CDR3 sequence: CASRPTSGPYEQYF. DNA of the CDR3: TGTGCCAGTAGACCGACTAGCGGGCCCTACGAGCAGTACTTC.